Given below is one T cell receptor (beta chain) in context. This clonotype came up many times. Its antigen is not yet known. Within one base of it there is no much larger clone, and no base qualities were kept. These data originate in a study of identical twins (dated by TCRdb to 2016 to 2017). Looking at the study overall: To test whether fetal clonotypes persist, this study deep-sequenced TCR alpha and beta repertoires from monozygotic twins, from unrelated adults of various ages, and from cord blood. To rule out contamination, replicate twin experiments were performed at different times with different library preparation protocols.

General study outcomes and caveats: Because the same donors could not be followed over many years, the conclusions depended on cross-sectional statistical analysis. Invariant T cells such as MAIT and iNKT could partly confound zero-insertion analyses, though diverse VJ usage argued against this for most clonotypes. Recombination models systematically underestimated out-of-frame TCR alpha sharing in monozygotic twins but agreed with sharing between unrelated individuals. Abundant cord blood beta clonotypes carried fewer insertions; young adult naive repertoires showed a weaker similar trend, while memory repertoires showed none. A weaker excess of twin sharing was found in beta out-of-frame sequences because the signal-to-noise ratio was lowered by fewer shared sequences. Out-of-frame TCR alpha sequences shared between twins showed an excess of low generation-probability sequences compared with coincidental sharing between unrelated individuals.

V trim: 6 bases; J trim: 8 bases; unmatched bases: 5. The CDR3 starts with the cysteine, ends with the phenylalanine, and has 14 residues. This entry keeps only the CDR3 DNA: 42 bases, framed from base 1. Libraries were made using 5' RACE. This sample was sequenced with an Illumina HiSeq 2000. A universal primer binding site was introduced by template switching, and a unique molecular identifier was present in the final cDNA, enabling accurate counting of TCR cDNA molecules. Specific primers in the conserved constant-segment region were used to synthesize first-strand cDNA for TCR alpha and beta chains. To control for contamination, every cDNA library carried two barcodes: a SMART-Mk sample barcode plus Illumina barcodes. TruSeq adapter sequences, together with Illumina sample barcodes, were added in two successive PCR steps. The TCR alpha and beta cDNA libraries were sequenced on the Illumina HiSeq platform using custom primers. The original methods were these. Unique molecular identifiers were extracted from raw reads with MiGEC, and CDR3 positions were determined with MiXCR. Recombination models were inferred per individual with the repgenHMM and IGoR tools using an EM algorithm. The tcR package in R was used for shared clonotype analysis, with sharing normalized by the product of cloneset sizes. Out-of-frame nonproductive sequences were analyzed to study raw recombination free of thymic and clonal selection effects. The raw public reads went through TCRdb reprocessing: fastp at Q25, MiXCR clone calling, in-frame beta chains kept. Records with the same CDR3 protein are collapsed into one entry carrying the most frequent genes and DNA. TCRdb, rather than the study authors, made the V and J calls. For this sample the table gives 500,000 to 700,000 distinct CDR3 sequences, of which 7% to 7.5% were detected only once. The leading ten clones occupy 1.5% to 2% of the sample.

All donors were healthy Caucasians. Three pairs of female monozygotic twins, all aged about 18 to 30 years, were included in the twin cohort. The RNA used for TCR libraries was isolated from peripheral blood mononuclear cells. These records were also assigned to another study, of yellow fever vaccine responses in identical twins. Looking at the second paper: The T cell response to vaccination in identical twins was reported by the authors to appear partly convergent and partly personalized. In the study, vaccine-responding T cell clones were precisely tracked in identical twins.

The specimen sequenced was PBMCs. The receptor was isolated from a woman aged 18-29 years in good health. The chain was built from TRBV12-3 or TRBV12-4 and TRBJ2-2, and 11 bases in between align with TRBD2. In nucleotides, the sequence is TGTGCCAGCAGCCCCACTAGCGGGAGTGGGGAGCTGTTTTTT. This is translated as CASSPTSGSGELFF.